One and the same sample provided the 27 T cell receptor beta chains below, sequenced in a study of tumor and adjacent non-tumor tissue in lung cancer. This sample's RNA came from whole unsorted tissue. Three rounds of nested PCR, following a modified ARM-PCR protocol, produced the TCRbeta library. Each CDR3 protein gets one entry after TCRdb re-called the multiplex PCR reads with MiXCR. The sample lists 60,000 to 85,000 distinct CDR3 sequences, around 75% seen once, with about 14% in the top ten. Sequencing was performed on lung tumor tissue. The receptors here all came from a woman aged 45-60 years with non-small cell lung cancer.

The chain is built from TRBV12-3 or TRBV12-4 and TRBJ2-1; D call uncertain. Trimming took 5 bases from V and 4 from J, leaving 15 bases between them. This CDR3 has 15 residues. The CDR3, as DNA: TGTGCCAGCAGTCCTTGCGATTCGTCGTACAATGAGCAGTTCTTC. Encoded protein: CASSPCDSSYNEQFF.

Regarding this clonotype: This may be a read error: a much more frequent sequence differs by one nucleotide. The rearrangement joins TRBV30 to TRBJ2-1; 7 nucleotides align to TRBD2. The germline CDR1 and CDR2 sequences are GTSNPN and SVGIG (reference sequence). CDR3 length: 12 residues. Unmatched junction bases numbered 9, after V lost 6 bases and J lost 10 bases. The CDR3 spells CACSKSSGEQFF. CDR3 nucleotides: TGTGCCTGTAGTAAATCTAGCGGAGAGCAGTTCTTC.

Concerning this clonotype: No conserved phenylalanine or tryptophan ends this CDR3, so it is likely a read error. The chain's CDR3 is CASIRTGRDTDTQYL. The CDR3 nucleotides are TGTGCCAGCATCCGGACAGGAAGGGACACAGATACGCAGTATCTT. The V gene is TRBV6-5, the J gene TRBJ2-3; 7 positions agree with TRBD1. The CDR3 runs 15 residues. V shed 7 bases, J shed 2 bases, and the junction held 9 bases outside the gene matches. CDR1 is MNHEY and CDR2 is SVGAGI in the germline V gene.

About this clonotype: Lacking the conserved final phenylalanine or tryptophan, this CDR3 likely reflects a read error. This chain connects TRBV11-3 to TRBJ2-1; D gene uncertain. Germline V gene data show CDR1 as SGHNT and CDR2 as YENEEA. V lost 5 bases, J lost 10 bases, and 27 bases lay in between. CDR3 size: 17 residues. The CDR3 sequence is CASSNVDPRTGENEQFL. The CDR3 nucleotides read TGTGCCAGCAGCAACGTCGATCCAAGAACTGGCGAAAACGAGCAGTTCTTA.

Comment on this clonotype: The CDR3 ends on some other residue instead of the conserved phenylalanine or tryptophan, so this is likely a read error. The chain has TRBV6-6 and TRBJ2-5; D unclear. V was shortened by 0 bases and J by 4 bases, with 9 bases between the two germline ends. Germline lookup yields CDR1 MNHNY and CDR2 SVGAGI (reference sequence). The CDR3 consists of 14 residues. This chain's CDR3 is CASSYSGDRETQYL. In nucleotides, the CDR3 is TGTGCCAGCAGTTACTCGGGCGACCGAGAGACCCAGTACTTA.

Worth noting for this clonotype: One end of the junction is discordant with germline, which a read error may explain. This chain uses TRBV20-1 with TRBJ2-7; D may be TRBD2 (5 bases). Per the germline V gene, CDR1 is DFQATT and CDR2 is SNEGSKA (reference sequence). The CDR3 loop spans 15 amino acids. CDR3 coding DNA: TGCAGTGCTCCGAGCCCGGGGATGGAGGCCTACGAACAGTACTTC. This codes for CSAPSPGMEAYEQYF.

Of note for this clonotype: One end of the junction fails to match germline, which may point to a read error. CDR3: CSARRQGTGGYAF. The DNA for the CDR3 is TGCAGTGCTAGGAGACAGGGGACGGGTGGTTACGCTTTC. This sequence joins TRBV20-1 and TRBJ1-2, with 8 nucleotides matching TRBD1. The germline V gene has CDR1 DFQATT and CDR2 SNEGSKA (reference sequence). There are 13 residues in the CDR3.

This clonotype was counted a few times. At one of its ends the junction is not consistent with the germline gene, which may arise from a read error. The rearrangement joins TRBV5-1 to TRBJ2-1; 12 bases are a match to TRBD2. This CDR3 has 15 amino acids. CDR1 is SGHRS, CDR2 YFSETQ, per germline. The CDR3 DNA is TGCGTCAGCAGCAAAGGACTAGCGGGGAACAATGAGCAGTTCTTC. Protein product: CVSSKGLAGNNEQFF.

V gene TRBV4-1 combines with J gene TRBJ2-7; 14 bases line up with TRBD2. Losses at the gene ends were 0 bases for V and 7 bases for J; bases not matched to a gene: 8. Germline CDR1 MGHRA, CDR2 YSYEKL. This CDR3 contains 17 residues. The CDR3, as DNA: TGCGCCAGCAGCCAAGATAGGGGGACTAGCGGGAGAGTAGAGCAGTACTTC. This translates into CASSQDRGTSGRVEQYF.

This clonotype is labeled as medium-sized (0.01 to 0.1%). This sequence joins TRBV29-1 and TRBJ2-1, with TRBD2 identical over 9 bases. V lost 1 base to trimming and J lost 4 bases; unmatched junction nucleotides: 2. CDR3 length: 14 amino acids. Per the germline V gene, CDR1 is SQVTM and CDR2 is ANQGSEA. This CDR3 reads CSVEGLAGYNEQFF. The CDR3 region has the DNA TGCAGCGTTGAAGGGCTAGCGGGATACAATGAGCAGTTCTTC.

CDR3 in amino acids: CASIPRASCVQYF. The CDR3 bases are TGTGCCAGCATCCCACGGGCCTCCTGCGTGCAGTACTTC. The gene calls are TRBV11-2 and TRBJ2-7; D uncertain. This CDR3 has 13 amino acids. Trimming shortened V by 7 bases and J by 9 bases, and 19 bases separated the two germline ends. CDR1 SGHAT and CDR2 FQNNGV come from the germline V gene.

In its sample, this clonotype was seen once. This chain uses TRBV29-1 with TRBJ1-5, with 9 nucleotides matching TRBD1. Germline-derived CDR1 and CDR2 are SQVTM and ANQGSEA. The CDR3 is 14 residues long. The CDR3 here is CSVADRGGFNTLHF. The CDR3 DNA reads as TGCAGTGTAGCGGACAGGGGAGGGTTTAATACCCTGCATTTT.

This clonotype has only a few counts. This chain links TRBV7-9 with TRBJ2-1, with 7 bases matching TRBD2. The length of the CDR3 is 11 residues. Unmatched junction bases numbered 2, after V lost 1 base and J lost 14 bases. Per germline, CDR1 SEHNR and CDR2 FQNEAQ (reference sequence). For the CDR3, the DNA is TGTGCCAGCAGCTTAGTGCGGGAGAAGTTCTTC. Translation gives CASSLVREKFF.

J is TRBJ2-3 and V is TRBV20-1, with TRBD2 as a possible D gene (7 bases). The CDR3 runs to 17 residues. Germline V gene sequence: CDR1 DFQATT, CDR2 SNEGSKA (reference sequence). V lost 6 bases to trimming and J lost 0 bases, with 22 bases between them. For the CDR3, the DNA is TGCAGTGCGGGGGGCCCCGGGATTAGCGGGAGCACAGATACGCAGTATTTT. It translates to CSAGGPGISGSTDTQYF.

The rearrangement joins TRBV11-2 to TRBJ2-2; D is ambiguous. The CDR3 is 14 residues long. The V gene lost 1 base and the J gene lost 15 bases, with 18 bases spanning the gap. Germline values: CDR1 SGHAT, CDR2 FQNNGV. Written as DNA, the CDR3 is TGTGCCAGCAGCTTAGTTCCCAGTCCCGGAGAGTTGTTTTTT. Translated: CASSLVPSPGELFF.

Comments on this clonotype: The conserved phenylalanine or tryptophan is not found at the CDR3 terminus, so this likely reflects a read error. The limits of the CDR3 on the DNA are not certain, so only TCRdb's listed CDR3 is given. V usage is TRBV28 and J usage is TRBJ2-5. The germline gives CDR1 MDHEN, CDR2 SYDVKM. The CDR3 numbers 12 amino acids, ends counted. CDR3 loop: CASSSSPETHYL.

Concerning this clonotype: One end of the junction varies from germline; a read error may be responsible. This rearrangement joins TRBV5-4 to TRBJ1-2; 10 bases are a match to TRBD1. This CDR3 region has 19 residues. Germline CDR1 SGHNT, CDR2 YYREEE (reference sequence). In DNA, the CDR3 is TGTGCCAGGAGCTTGTTATTGGGGACAGGGGCCAGGCTAGGTCCCGGCTACACCTTC. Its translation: CARSLLLGTGARLGPGYTF.

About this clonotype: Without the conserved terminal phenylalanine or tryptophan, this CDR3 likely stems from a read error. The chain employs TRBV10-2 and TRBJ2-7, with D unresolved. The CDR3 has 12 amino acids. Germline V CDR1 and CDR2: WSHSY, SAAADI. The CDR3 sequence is CASTEEGYEQYS. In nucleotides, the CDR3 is TGCGCCAGCACTGAGGAAGGTTACGAGCAGTACTCC.

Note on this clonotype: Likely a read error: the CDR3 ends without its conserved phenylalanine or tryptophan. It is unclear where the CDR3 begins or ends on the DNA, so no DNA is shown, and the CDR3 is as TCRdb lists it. The chain's CDR3 is CASRHRVFGEAFY. The chain uses TRBV6-2 or TRBV6-3 and TRBJ1-1; the table names TRBD1, a call not compared with the DNA. The CDR3 contains 13 residues when both ends are counted. Per germline, CDR1 MNHEY and CDR2 SVGEGT.

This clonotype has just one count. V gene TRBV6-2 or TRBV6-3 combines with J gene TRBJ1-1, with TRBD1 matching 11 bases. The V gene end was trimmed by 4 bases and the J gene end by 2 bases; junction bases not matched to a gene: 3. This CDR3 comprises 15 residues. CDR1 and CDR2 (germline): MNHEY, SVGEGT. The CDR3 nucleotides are TGTGCCAGCAGTTGGGGGACAGGGGGTAACACTGAAGCTTTCTTT. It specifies CASSWGTGGNTEAFF.

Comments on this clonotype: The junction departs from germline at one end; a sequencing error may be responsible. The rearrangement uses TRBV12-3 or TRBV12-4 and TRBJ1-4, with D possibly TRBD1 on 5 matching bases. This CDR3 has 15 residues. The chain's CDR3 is CASSWMGHSDEKLFF. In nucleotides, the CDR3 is TGTGCCAGCAGTTGGATGGGGCATTCGGATGAAAAATTGTTTTTT.

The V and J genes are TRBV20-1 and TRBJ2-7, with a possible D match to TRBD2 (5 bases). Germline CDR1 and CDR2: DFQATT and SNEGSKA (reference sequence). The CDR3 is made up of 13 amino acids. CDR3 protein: CNAQAEAVYEQYF. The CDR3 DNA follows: TGCAATGCCCAAGCGGAGGCGGTCTACGAGCAGTACTTC.

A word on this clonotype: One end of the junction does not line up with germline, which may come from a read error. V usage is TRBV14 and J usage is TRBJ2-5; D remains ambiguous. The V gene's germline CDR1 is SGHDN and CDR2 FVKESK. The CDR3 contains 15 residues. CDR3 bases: TGTGCCAGCAGCCAAGATCCGGCCAGCCAAGATACCCAGTACTTC. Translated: CASSQDPASQDTQYF.

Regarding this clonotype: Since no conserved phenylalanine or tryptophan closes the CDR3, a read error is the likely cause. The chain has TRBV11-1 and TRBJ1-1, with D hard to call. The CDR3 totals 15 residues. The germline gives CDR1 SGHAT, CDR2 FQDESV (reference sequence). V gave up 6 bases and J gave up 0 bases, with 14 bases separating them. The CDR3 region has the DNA TGTGCCAGCAGTTCCGAAGACTGGTTGAACACTGAAGCTTTCTCT. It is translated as CASSSEDWLNTEAFS.

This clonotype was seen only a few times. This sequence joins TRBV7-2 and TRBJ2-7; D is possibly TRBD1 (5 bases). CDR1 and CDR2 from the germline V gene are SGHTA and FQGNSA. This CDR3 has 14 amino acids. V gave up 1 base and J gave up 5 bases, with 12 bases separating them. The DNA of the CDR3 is TGTGCCAGCAGCTTAGATCAGGGTGCGGACGAGCAGTACTTC. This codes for CASSLDQGADEQYF.

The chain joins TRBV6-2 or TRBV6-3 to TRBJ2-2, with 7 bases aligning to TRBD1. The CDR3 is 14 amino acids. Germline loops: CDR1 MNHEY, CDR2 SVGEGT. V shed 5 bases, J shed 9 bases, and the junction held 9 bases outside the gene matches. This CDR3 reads CASSLDRHTWELFF. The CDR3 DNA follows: TGTGCCAGCAGTCTGGACAGGCACACATGGGAGCTGTTTTTT.

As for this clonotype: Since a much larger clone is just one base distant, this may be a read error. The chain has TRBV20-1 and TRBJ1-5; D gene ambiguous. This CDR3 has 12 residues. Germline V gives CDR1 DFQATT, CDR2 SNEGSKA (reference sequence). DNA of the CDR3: TGCAGTGCTGCGTCATTTAATCAGTCCCAGCATTTT. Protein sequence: CSAASFNQSQHF.